This T cell receptor (beta chain) was recovered during a study of cytomegalovirus exposure and HLA in healthy donors. Remarks on this clone: Antigen: not known.

Per the germline V gene, CDR1 is MDHEN and CDR2 is SYDVKM. CDR3 length: 12 amino acids. Trimming removed 8 bases at V and 4 bases at J, with 11 bases between. Whole-study results and caveats: Most sequenced TCRs were rare (though some public TCRs occurred in many donors). By HLA locus, TCR association rates varied in a later analysis, with DRB1 showing the most and HLA-C the fewest. The study reported that TCR beta sequences accurately predicted HLA-A and HLA-B alleles in most subjects.

PCR amplification relied on 60 Vbeta primers (plus 13 Jbeta primers). Clones were sequenced by immunoSEQ multiplex PCR, and TCRdb holds only the in-frame ones, with some missing. The repertoire table contains nearly 200,000 clones. The specimen sequenced was PBMCs. The origin of this receptor is a boy between 5 and 17 years old in good health and CMV-seronegative. The chain couples TRBV28 to TRBJ2-5, with D perhaps TRBD1 (5 bases). The CDR3 DNA reads as TGTGCCAGCCAGGGCCCGAGAGAGACCCAGTACTTC. Protein: CASQGPRETQYF.